The rows below give T cell receptor beta chains drawn from one sample of a study of regulatory T cells in long-lasting Graves disease. TCRdb re-called the multiplex PCR reads through MiXCR, storing one row per CDR3 protein. Counted here are around 480,000 distinct CDR3 sequences, 15% to 20% occurring once; the ten biggest clones make up 12%. These sequences were also reported in another study, on T cells in Graves' hyperthyroidism and ophthalmopathy.

Material: peripheral blood mononuclear cells (PBMCs), obtained at new diagnosis, from a patient treated with antithyroid drugs. These receptors were taken from a man aged 40-49 years with Graves disease. The CDR3 runs from the conserved cysteine through the conserved F or W. Each record gives: clone size, D gene, CDR3 length, V gene, J gene, CDR3 DNA, CDR3 protein. The D gene is left open where the match is weak. Clone sizes are given selectively: once, few, many, or a class where the clone is expanded.

clone_size: .; d_call: .; cdr3_length: 14; v_call: TRBV5-1; j_call: TRBJ1-2; cdr3_nt: TGCGCCAGCAGCTTGGCGGGCCCAGGGGCCGGCTACACCTTC; cdr3_aa: CASSLAGPGAGYTF
clone_size: .; d_call: .; cdr3_length: 14; v_call: TRBV19; j_call: TRBJ1-2; cdr3_nt: TGTGCCAGTAGTATTTGGGACGTAAACTATGGCTACACCTTC; cdr3_aa: CASSIWDVNYGYTF
clone_size: .; d_call: .; cdr3_length: 15; v_call: TRBV12-3/TRBV12-4; j_call: TRBJ2-3; cdr3_nt: TGTGCCAGCAGTTCACAAACGGCGGGCACAGATACGCAGTATTTT; cdr3_aa: CASSSQTAGTDTQYF
clone_size: .; d_call: .; cdr3_length: 17; v_call: TRBV12-3/TRBV12-4; j_call: TRBJ1-6; cdr3_nt: TGTGCCAGCAGTTTAGCTGACGGGGCAGGGCGGACTTCACCCCTCCACTTT; cdr3_aa: CASSLADGAGRTSPLHF
clone_size: few; d_call: TRBD1; cdr3_length: 15; v_call: TRBV11-2; j_call: TRBJ1-1; cdr3_nt: TGTGCCAGCAGTGAATGGGGACAGGTCAACACTGAAGCTTTCTTT; cdr3_aa: CASSEWGQVNTEAFF
clone_size: few; d_call: .; cdr3_length: 17; v_call: TRBV10-2; j_call: TRBJ2-3; cdr3_nt: TGCGCCAGCAGTGAGCGGGGGTATCCGTCTGGCACAGATACGCAGTATTTT; cdr3_aa: CASSERGYPSGTDTQYF
clone_size: many; d_call: TRBD2; cdr3_length: 17; v_call: TRBV20-1; j_call: TRBJ2-5; cdr3_nt: TGCAGTGCTCCCGGTCGGCTAGCGGGAGGTACACAAGAGACCCAGTACTTC; cdr3_aa: CSAPGRLAGGTQETQYF
clone_size: .; d_call: .; cdr3_length: 15; v_call: TRBV3-1; j_call: TRBJ2-7; cdr3_nt: TGTGCCGGCAGCCACCATCGGGACCGGTCCTACGAGCAGTACTTC; cdr3_aa: CAGSHHRDRSYEQYF
clone_size: many; d_call: .; cdr3_length: 15; v_call: TRBV12-3/TRBV12-4; j_call: TRBJ2-2; cdr3_nt: TGTGCCAGCAGTTTCGGCAGAGTGAACACCGGGGAGCTGTTTTTT; cdr3_aa: CASSFGRVNTGELFF
clone_size: many; d_call: TRBD2; cdr3_length: 17; v_call: TRBV12-3/TRBV12-4; j_call: TRBJ2-3; cdr3_nt: TGTGCCAGCAGTGATCCTTCAGCGGGAGTCCGGACAGATACGCAGTATTTT; cdr3_aa: CASSDPSAGVRTDTQYF
clone_size: .; d_call: TRBD2; cdr3_length: 15; v_call: TRBV2; j_call: TRBJ2-3; cdr3_nt: TGTGCCAGCACCCCAAATGGACTAGCGAGAGATACGCAGTATTTT; cdr3_aa: CASTPNGLARDTQYF
clone_size: many; d_call: TRBD2; cdr3_length: 14; v_call: TRBV2; j_call: TRBJ2-7; cdr3_nt: TGTGCCAGCAGTTCTGCTAGCGGGACCTACGAGCAGTACTTC; cdr3_aa: CASSSASGTYEQYF
clone_size: .; d_call: .; cdr3_length: 14; v_call: TRBV6-2/TRBV6-3; j_call: TRBJ1-5; cdr3_nt: TGTGCCAGCAGTTTGGACAGTGGCAATCAGCCCCAGCATTTT; cdr3_aa: CASSLDSGNQPQHF
clone_size: .; d_call: TRBD1; cdr3_length: 17; v_call: TRBV12-5; j_call: TRBJ2-6; cdr3_nt: TGTGCTAGTGGTTTGTCCGGGACAGGGTTTCGGGCCAACGCCCTGACTTTC; cdr3_aa: CASGLSGTGFRANALTF
clone_size: many; d_call: .; cdr3_length: 14; v_call: TRBV24-1; j_call: TRBJ2-1; cdr3_nt: TGTGCCACCAGTGATCACCGGGACATCAATGAGCAGTTCTTC; cdr3_aa: CATSDHRDINEQFF
clone_size: many; d_call: TRBD1; cdr3_length: 14; v_call: TRBV3-1; j_call: TRBJ1-2; cdr3_nt: TGTGCCAGCAGCACCCGGACAGGGAGCTATGGCTACACCTTC; cdr3_aa: CASSTRTGSYGYTF
clone_size: .; d_call: .; cdr3_length: 11; v_call: TRBV5-1; j_call: TRBJ2-7; cdr3_nt: TGCGCCAGCAGCTGCTCCTACGAGCAGTACTTC; cdr3_aa: CASSCSYEQYF
clone_size: many; d_call: TRBD2; cdr3_length: 16; v_call: TRBV5-8; j_call: TRBJ2-3; cdr3_nt: TGTGCCAGCAGCTTGGGTGTCGGGAGGTACACAGATACGCAGTATTTT; cdr3_aa: CASSLGVGRYTDTQYF
clone_size: few; d_call: .; cdr3_length: 14; v_call: TRBV12-3/TRBV12-4; j_call: TRBJ2-1; cdr3_nt: TGTGCCAGCAGCCTTTACCGTCATGGCGTTGAGCAGTTCTTC; cdr3_aa: CASSLYRHGVEQFF
clone_size: few; d_call: .; cdr3_length: 15; v_call: TRBV7-6; j_call: TRBJ1-4; cdr3_nt: TGTGCCAGCAGCTTAGCGCACAGGGACAATGAAAAACTGTTTTTT; cdr3_aa: CASSLAHRDNEKLFF
clone_size: many; d_call: .; cdr3_length: 14; v_call: TRBV9; j_call: TRBJ1-2; cdr3_nt: TGTGCCAGCAGCGTAGAAGCAGTCAACTATGGCTACACCTTC; cdr3_aa: CASSVEAVNYGYTF
clone_size: .; d_call: .; cdr3_length: 12; v_call: TRBV14; j_call: TRBJ2-7; cdr3_nt: TGTGCCAGCAGCCACGAAGGCTACGAGCAGTACTTC; cdr3_aa: CASSHEGYEQYF
clone_size: many; d_call: .; cdr3_length: 11; v_call: TRBV20-1; j_call: TRBJ2-5; cdr3_nt: TGCAGTGCTAGAGTCCAGGAGACCCAGTACTTC; cdr3_aa: CSARVQETQYF
clone_size: few; d_call: TRBD1; cdr3_length: 15; v_call: TRBV20-1; j_call: TRBJ1-2; cdr3_nt: TGCAGTGCGAGGGACAGGGCAGAAGCTAACTATGGCTACACCTTC; cdr3_aa: CSARDRAEANYGYTF
clone_size: few; d_call: TRBD1; cdr3_length: 18; v_call: TRBV4-1; j_call: TRBJ1-2; cdr3_nt: TGCGCCAGCAGCGTAAACCAGGCAACTACAGGGGGCGCGGATGGCTACACCTTC; cdr3_aa: CASSVNQATTGGADGYTF
clone_size: few; d_call: .; cdr3_length: 15; v_call: TRBV20-1; j_call: TRBJ2-5; cdr3_nt: TGCAGTGCTAGAGGGGGGGGACAGGTGCAAGAGACCCAGTACTTC; cdr3_aa: CSARGGGQVQETQYF
clone_size: few; d_call: TRBD1; cdr3_length: 16; v_call: TRBV14; j_call: TRBJ1-2; cdr3_nt: TGTGCCAGCAGCCAGGATCCGACAGGGGCAGGCGAAGGCTACACCTTC; cdr3_aa: CASSQDPTGAGEGYTF
clone_size: many; d_call: TRBD2; cdr3_length: 14; v_call: TRBV2; j_call: TRBJ2-2; cdr3_nt: TGTGCCAGCAGTAGCGGGGCCGACACCGGGGAGCTGTTTTTT; cdr3_aa: CASSSGADTGELFF